Each of the 2 T cell receptor beta chains below was sequenced from the same sample in a study of blood T cells in healthy people across ages. Sample-barcoded 5' priming and a J-beta primer mix drove a second PCR of about 6 to 12 cycles. TCRdb recomputed calls from the 5' RACE reads with MiXCR, one row per CDR3 protein. This table has some 1,000,000 distinct CDR3 sequences, under 30% appearing once. These data were likewise used in another study, on T cells of mothers and their children.

Sequenced: blood. These receptors all come from a girl aged 2 to 9 in good health.

The chain recombines TRBV5-1 with TRBJ2-7; 11 bases fit TRBD2. Germline V gene data show CDR1 as SGHRS and CDR2 as YFSETQ. The V segment lost 3 bases and the J segment 1 base; nucleotides outside the gene matches: 6. The CDR3 runs to 16 residues. The DNA of the CDR3 is TGCGCCAGCAGCTCAAAGACTAGCGGGGCTTCCTACGAGCAGTACTTC. Protein: CASSSKTSGASYEQYF. Variable domain in full (rest from reference TRBV5-1 and TRBJ2-7): KAGVTQTPRYLIKTRGQQVTLSCSPISGHRSVSWYQQTPGQGLQFLFEYFSETQRNKGNFPGRFSGRQFSNSRSEMNVSTLELGDSALYLCASSSKTSGASYEQYFGPGTRLTVT.

The table lists this clonotype with a few counts. This rearrangement joins TRBV28 to TRBJ2-3; a weak D match, TRBD2 (6 bases). The V and J ends lost 6 bases and 2 bases respectively, with 15 bases between them. This CDR3 is 15 amino acids long. CDR1 is MDHEN and CDR2 is SYDVKM in the germline V gene. The CDR3 spells CASRTRRAITDTQYF. Here the CDR3 DNA reads TGTGCCAGCAGGACCCGGAGGGCCATCACAGATACGCAGTATTTT.